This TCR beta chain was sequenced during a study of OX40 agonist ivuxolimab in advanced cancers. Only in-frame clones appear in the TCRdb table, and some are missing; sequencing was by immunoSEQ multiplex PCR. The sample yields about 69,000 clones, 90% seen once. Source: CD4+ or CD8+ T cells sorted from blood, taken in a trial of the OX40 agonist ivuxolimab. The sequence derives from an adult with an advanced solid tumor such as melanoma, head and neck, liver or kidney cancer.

The CDR3, as DNA: TGTGCCAGCAGCCAGGGGTCTAGCGGGACGCTGGGGACAGATACGCAGTATTTT. Its protein product is CASSQGSSGTLGTDTQYF. The chain joins TRBV7-3 to TRBJ2-3, with 9 bases aligning to TRBD2. V lost 5 bases, J lost 3 bases, and 15 bases stayed unmatched. The CDR3 has 18 residues. In germline, CDR1 is SGHTA, CDR2 FQGTGA.